This TCR beta chain is from a study of CD8 T cells in ankylosing spondylitis. Study-wide results and caveats: One TCR beta motif, made up of roughly eight highly homologous variants, appeared characteristic of ankylosing spondylitis blood. In ankylosing spondylitis patients, matched synovial fluid reportedly showed significant enrichment of disease-linked clones.

V lost 0 bases and J 6 bases, leaving 15 bases between the germline ends. The germline gives CDR1 GTSNPN, CDR2 SVGIG (reference sequence). The CDR3 loop spans 14 amino acids. Turning to this clonotype: What it binds is not known.

Libraries for TCR beta were made by quantitative 5'-RACE with molecular barcodes. TCRdb re-derived calls from the 5' RACE reads in MiXCR, one entry per CDR3 protein. The data hold 190,000 or so distinct CDR3 sequences, with around 13% observed a single time. The chain has TRBV30 and TRBJ2-7, with D unresolved. The sequencing sample was made of blood, either unsorted or a sorted T cell fraction (not recorded which). The sequence derives from a male donor with ankylosing spondylitis or in good health (not recorded which). DNA for the CDR3: TGTGCCTGGAGTGTAGTCGGAATCCTGACCGAGCAGTACTTC. Its translation: CAWSVVGILTEQYF. The full variable domain, with the rest looked up from reference TRBV30 and TRBJ2-7, is SQTIHQWPATLVQPVGSPLSLECTVEGTSNPNLYWYRQAAGRGLQLLFYSVGIGQISSEVPQNLSASRPQDRQFILSSKKLLLSDSGFYLCAWSVVGILTEQYFGPGTRLTVT.